The 9 T cell receptor beta chains reported below all come from one sample, sequenced in a study of T cells after posttransplantation cyclophosphamide. Sequencing used immunoSEQ multiplex PCR; TCRdb keeps in-frame clones, though not all of them. Here the sample spans about 6,800 clones, approximately 92% being singletons. A marrow graft followed busulfan-fludarabine conditioning, with cyclophosphamide on days +3 and +4. This material consisted of CD8+ T cells sorted from blood, taken after allogeneic stem cell transplant with posttransplant cyclophosphamide. All receptors derive from a male patient aged 55 to 69 who received an allogeneic stem cell transplant from a related donor and was CMV-positive. Some T cells may be supplied by the graft donor.

The chain has TRBV27 and TRBJ2-7, with D perhaps TRBD1 (5 bases). The V and J ends lost 6 bases and 3 bases respectively, with 15 bases between them. This CDR3 spans 14 amino acids. Germline lookup yields CDR1 MNHEY and CDR2 SMNVEV (reference sequence). Here the CDR3 DNA reads TGTGCCAGCAGACGACAGTCCCTCCTCTACGAGCAGTACTTC. Translation: CASRRQSLLYEQYF.

DNA of the CDR3: TGCGCCAGCAGCCAACAACGAGCGGGGGGGCCTGCAGATACGCAGTATTTT. Its protein is CASSQQRAGGPADTQYF. The chain is built from TRBV4-3 and TRBJ2-3; TRBD2 matches at 10 bases. This CDR3 is built from 17 residues. The V segment lost 2 bases and the J segment 4 bases; nucleotides outside the gene matches: 9. Germline lookup yields CDR1 LGHNA and CDR2 YSLEER.

The chain recombines TRBV19 with TRBJ1-1; TRBD1 is a possible D gene (6 bases). This CDR3 has 13 amino acids. V was cut by 2 bases and J by 4 bases, with 8 bases left in between. Germline V gene data show CDR1 as LNHDA and CDR2 as SQIVND (reference sequence). As DNA, the CDR3 is TGTGCCAGTAGTATAATAGGGGGCACTGAAGCTTTCTTT. Protein product: CASSIIGGTEAFF.

Remarks on this clone: The sample has other DNA sequences that encode this CDR3 too. This chain joins TRBV9 and TRBJ1-6; D unresolved. V was clipped by 4 bases and J by 7 bases, with 9 bases between them. Germline V gene data show CDR1 as SGDLS and CDR2 as YYNGEE. The CDR3 runs 13 residues. The CDR3 reads CASSPLENSPLHF. The CDR3, as DNA: TGTGCCAGCAGCCCCCTGGAGAATTCACCCCTCCACTTT.

The J gene is TRBJ2-7, the V gene TRBV28; D is uncertain. Trimming cost V 4 bases and J 2 bases, with 18 bases left between them. CDR3 length: 16 residues. Germline-derived CDR1 and CDR2 are MDHEN and SYDVKM. The CDR3 DNA reads TGTGCCAGCAGTTCTCCAACAGAAGGCTATACCTACGAGCAGTACTTC. It encodes CASSSPTEGYTYEQYF.

The V and J genes are TRBV5-4 and TRBJ1-1; D possibly corresponds to TRBD1 (6 bases). V was clipped by 4 bases and J by 0 bases, with 10 bases between them. This CDR3 spans 14 amino acids. Germline lookup yields CDR1 SGHNT and CDR2 YYREEE (reference sequence). The CDR3 region has the DNA TGTGCCAGCAGCCCGGACAGAATGAACACTGAAGCTTTCTTT. It is translated as CASSPDRMNTEAFF.

The chain is built from TRBV14 and TRBJ2-5; D gene ambiguous. This CDR3 has 11 residues. In germline, CDR1 is SGHDN, CDR2 FVKESK. V was trimmed by 6 bases and J by 2 bases, leaving 4 bases between them. For the CDR3, the DNA is TGTGCCAGCAGTATACAAGAGACCCAGTACTTC. Protein product: CASSIQETQYF.

The chain recombines TRBV12-1 with TRBJ2-7; the table's D call of TRBD2 was not tested on the DNA. TRBV12-1 is listed as a pseudogene. The CDR3 is 15 amino acids. The CDR3 DNA is TGTGCCACCAAGGCGGGTGAAACATATTCCTACGAGCAGTACTTC. Amino acid sequence: CATKAGETYSYEQYF.

The chain is built from TRBV7-8 and TRBJ2-6; D is perhaps TRBD2 (6 bases). CDR1 and CDR2 from the germline V gene are SGHVS and FQNEAQ. The CDR3 is 20 residues long. Trimming left V 2 bases short and J 4 bases short, with 24 bases between. Written as DNA, the CDR3 is TGTGCCAGCAGCTTAAAGGGCGGAGGGGCCGACTTGGAAGGGGCCAACGTCCTGACTTTC. As protein: CASSLKGGGADLEGANVLTF.